The sequence of this T cell receptor beta chain was determined in a study of cytomegalovirus exposure and HLA in healthy donors. The V segment lost 3 bases and the J segment 5 bases; nucleotides outside the gene matches: 10. Germline V gene sequence: CDR1 SGHNT, CDR2 YYREEE (reference sequence). The CDR3 extends over 15 amino acids. 60 Vbeta and 13 Jbeta primers were used in PCR. Using immunoSEQ multiplex PCR, the repertoire was profiled, and TCRdb retains in-frame clones only, with some absent. Of 100,000 to 150,000 clones listed, around 80% were seen once; the top ten hold about 2.7%. The clonotype comes from a young woman in good health and CMV-seropositive. The rearrangement links TRBV5-4 to TRBJ1-2, with 7 bases matching TRBD1. Sequences were obtained from PBMCs. DNA of the CDR3: TGTGCCAGCAGCTCTACAGGGGAGTCCCTATATGGCTACACCTTC. It is translated as CASSSTGESLYGYTF.